This T cell receptor (beta chain) was found in a study of blood T cell repertoires in COVID-19. About the research overall: Acute and convalescent COVID-19 specimens originated in the United States, Italy and Spain. The cDNA or gDNA used as material had been derived from T cells, B-cell-depleted T cells, or PBMCs.

In the study's own analysis: Reference gene primers were amplified, and this amplification served to estimate nucleated cell counts. The method was immunoSEQ multiplex PCR; TCRdb's version includes in-frame clones alone and lacks a portion of them. V and J calls plus clone size are reproduced from that table; the DNA served to infer D and trimming. This sample carries roughly 290,000 clones, 80% to 90% of them seen once, and the ten largest clones take around 0.88%. The CDR3 is made up of 13 amino acids. Trimming took off 5 bases at V and 9 bases at J, with 17 bases between the two ends. The germline V gene has CDR1 SGHAT and CDR2 FQNNGV.

This receptor was taken from a man between 25 and 39 years old with acute or convalescent COVID-19. The sample taken for sequencing was peripheral blood. The V and J genes are TRBV11-2 and TRBJ2-7; no reliable D call. The CDR3 DNA follows: TGTGCCAGCAGCGCCCTGGCAGTTTCTCGGCAGTACTTC. It encodes CASSALAVSRQYF.